This TCR beta chain is from a study of blood T cells in healthy people across ages. The CDR3 loop spans 14 amino acids. Germline V gene sequence: CDR1 MNHNS, CDR2 SASEGT. The second PCR ran roughly 6 to 11 cycles with a sample-barcoded 5' primer and J-beta primers. Each cDNA molecule was tagged by a template-switch adaptor that had 12 random nucleotides. TCRdb re-called the 5' RACE reads through MiXCR, storing one row per CDR3 protein. The sample lists about 680,000 distinct CDR3 sequences; 49% were seen once. The V gene is TRBV6-1, the J gene TRBJ2-4, with 12 bases lining up with TRBD2. The J call may be wrong; the DNA end is better matched by TRBJ2-7. The sequenced sample consisted of blood. The sequence came from a woman aged 55-69 years in good health. The CDR3 loop reads CASSRGTSGLEQYF. The CDR3 DNA reads TGTGCCAGCAGCCGAGGGACTAGCGGGCTCGAGCAGTACTTC.